This T cell receptor (beta chain) was captured in a study of T cell responses to AZD1222 COVID-19 vaccine. Broader study findings: Baseline seropositivity characterized only 5 or 6 AZD1222 recipients. Nearly half of spike-specific TCRs reportedly go after variant regions that carry no mutations. The sample set comprised mostly white British donors with more females, and clonal diversity was possibly underestimated.

This clone was seen a single time. Its target is unknown. Samples with a second dose at about 4 or about 12 weeks were pooled together. Sequenced by immunoSEQ multiplex PCR; TCRdb stores in-frame clones only, minus some. This sample has approximately 150,000 clones; around nine tenths occur once, and the top ten carry about 3.3%. The sample here was peripheral blood, taken 28 days after the second AZD1222 dose. The receptor was isolated from an adult who received the AZD1222 COVID-19 vaccine.

CDR3 nucleotides: TGTGCCAGCAGCTTAGGGGGACAGGTGAACACTGAAGCTTTCTTT. This sequence encodes CASSLGGQVNTEAFF. The rearrangement joins TRBV7-9 to TRBJ1-1; 8 bases map to TRBD1. V shed 1 base, J shed 0 bases, and the junction held 1 base outside the gene matches. Germline CDR1 and CDR2: SEHNR and FQNEAQ (reference sequence). The CDR3 extends over 15 amino acids.